This entry lists 20 T cell receptor beta chains sequenced from one sample in a study of cytomegalovirus exposure and HLA in healthy donors. Profiled with immunoSEQ multiplex PCR; TCRdb holds only in-frame clones, not every one. Found here are roughly 270,000 clones, over 75% of them singletons; the top ten hold about 0.86%. Sequences were obtained from PBMCs. Every receptor here comes from a woman younger than 30 in good health and CMV-seronegative.

V is TRBV12-5 and J is TRBJ2-7; no firm D call. Trimming left V 3 bases short and J 6 bases short, with 6 bases between. The CDR3 loop spans 11 amino acids. CDR1 and CDR2 from the germline V gene are LGHNT and FRNRAP. The CDR3 DNA follows: TGTGCTAGTGGTTTCCTCAGCGAGCAGTACTTC. Its protein is CASGFLSEQYF.

The chain carries TRBV5-1 and TRBJ2-7; 12 bases are shared with TRBD2. The length of the CDR3 is 14 residues. From germline, CDR1 is SGHRS and CDR2 YFSETQ. J lost 4 bases, V lost 4 bases, and 3 bases had no gene match. In nucleotides, the CDR3 is TGCGCCAGCAGCCGACTAGCGGGAGAGTACGAGCAGTACTTC. Its protein is CASSRLAGEYEQYF.

The V gene is TRBV6-5, the J gene TRBJ2-3; 7 bases align to TRBD1. The trim removed 6 bases at V and 3 bases at J, leaving 9 bases unmatched. Germline-derived CDR1 and CDR2 are MNHEY and SVGAGI. The CDR3 is 15 residues long. The CDR3 DNA is TGTGCCAGCAGACTTCGAGGGGGCAGGACAGATACGCAGTATTTT. Translating it yields CASRLRGGRTDTQYF.

The genes are TRBV7-3 and TRBJ2-1; TRBD2 matches 13 bases. This CDR3 contains 16 residues. J lost 6 bases, V lost 5 bases, and 7 bases had no gene match. Germline CDR1 is SGHTA and CDR2 is FQGTGA. The CDR3 protein is CASSPLRLAGGNEQFF. CDR3 coding DNA: TGTGCCAGCAGCCCCCTCAGACTAGCGGGGGGCAATGAGCAGTTCTTC. Full variable domain (remainder filled in from reference TRBV7-3 and TRBJ2-1): GAGVSQTPSNKVTEKGKYVELRCDPISGHTALYWYRQSLGQGPEFLIYFQGTGAADDSGLPNDRFFAVRPEGSVSTLKIQRTERGDSAVYLCASSPLRLAGGNEQFFGPGTRLTVL.

There are a few counts of this clone. The J gene is TRBJ2-2, the V gene TRBV2; maybe TRBD1 (6 bases). The V end was cut by 4 bases, the J end by 3 bases, with 12 bases between. The CDR3 consists of 15 residues. Per germline, CDR1 SNHLY and CDR2 FYNNEI. The CDR3 coding sequence is TGTGCCAGCAGTGTGGGTCAGGGGCACACCGGGGAGCTGTTTTTT. Translated: CASSVGQGHTGELFF.

The chain uses TRBV6-1 and TRBJ2-7, with D unclear. This CDR3 region has 12 residues. CDR1 and CDR2 from the germline V gene are MNHNS and SASEGT. The germline V and J ends were trimmed by 5 bases and 3 bases, with 8 bases remaining between them. The CDR3 reads CASSTSYYEQYF. The CDR3 nucleotides are TGTGCCAGCAGTACCTCCTACTACGAGCAGTACTTC.

The gene calls are TRBV15 and TRBJ2-1, with 7 bases identical to TRBD2. The germline CDR1 and CDR2 sequences are LNHNV and YYDKDF (reference sequence). The CDR3 runs to 13 residues. The ends lost 1 base at V and 8 bases at J; junction bases unmatched: 2. CDR3 sequence: CATSRGGGHEQFF. DNA for the CDR3: TGTGCCACCAGCAGAGGGGGGGGACATGAGCAGTTCTTC. The variable domain in full, with the rest retrieved from reference TRBV15 and TRBJ2-1, is DAMVIQNPRYQVTQFGKPVTLSCSQTLNHNVMYWYQQKSSQAPKLLFHYYDKDFNNEADTPDNFQSRRPNTSFCFLDIRSPGLGDTAMYLCATSRGGGHEQFFGPGTRLTVL.

This chain uses TRBV5-1 with TRBJ1-2; D may be TRBD1 (6 bases). Looked up from germline, CDR1 is SGHRS and CDR2 is YFSETQ. The CDR3 extends over 13 amino acids. The germline V and J ends were trimmed by 3 bases and 5 bases, with 11 bases remaining between them. The CDR3 is CASSYGGSYGYTF. The CDR3 DNA is TGCGCCAGCAGCTATGGGGGCTCGTATGGCTACACCTTC.

This clone occurred a few times. This chain joins TRBV4-1 and TRBJ1-5, with D hard to call. The length of the CDR3 is 14 residues. Germline V gene lookup returns CDR1 MGHRA and CDR2 YSYEKL. V lost 1 base to trimming and J lost 6 bases, with 10 bases between them. CDR3 bases: TGCGCCAGCAGCCAAGGCCCGATCGGTCAGCCCCAGCATTTT. Its translation: CASSQGPIGQPQHF.

This chain uses TRBV11-2 with TRBJ1-6; tentatively, D is TRBD1 (6 bases). The germline V gene has CDR1 SGHAT and CDR2 FQNNGV. With 4 bases removed from V and 8 bases from J, the gap between germline ends came to 12 bases. The CDR3 has 14 amino acids. CDR3 sequence (DNA): TGTGCCAGCAGCTCCCAGGGGCCGCATTCACCCCTCCACTTT. Protein sequence: CASSSQGPHSPLHF.

The genes are TRBV28 and TRBJ2-3, with a tentative D call TRBD2 (6 bases). The CDR3 is 15 residues long. V was pared by 3 bases and J by 8 bases, with 18 bases between. Germline-derived CDR1 and CDR2 are MDHEN and SYDVKM. The CDR3 DNA follows: TGTGCCAGCAGTTTGCAAGGGGCCAACGGGGGTACGCAGTATTTT. It specifies CASSLQGANGGTQYF.

V usage is TRBV30 and J usage is TRBJ2-7; 15 bases line up with TRBD2. The V segment lost 4 bases and the J segment 5 bases; nucleotides outside the gene matches: 6. CDR1 and CDR2 from the germline V gene are GTSNPN and SVGIG (reference sequence). This CDR3 is built from 15 residues. CDR3 residues: CAWTLGLAGGDEQYF. CDR3 nucleotide sequence: TGTGCCTGGACCCTAGGACTAGCGGGAGGGGACGAGCAGTACTTC.

The gene calls are TRBV13 and TRBJ2-3; 7 positions agree with TRBD2. Trimming at V came to 6 bases and at J to 0 bases, leaving 6 bases not matched to a gene. Germline V gene data show CDR1 as PRHDT and CDR2 as FYEKMQ (reference sequence). The CDR3 contains 15 residues. CDR3 in amino acids: CASRPGGSSTDTQYF. CDR3 coding DNA: TGTGCCAGCAGACCCGGGGGGTCTAGCACAGATACGCAGTATTTT.

The J gene is TRBJ1-2, the V gene TRBV7-2; possible D gene TRBD1, 5 bases. Germline-derived CDR1 and CDR2 are SGHTA and FQGNSA. CDR3 length equals 16 residues. V lost 2 bases to trimming and J lost 6 bases, with 19 bases between them. The CDR3 DNA follows: TGTGCCAGCAGCTTATTTCCCGGGATCAGGGAGGATGGCTACACCTTC. As protein: CASSLFPGIREDGYTF.

Comment on this clone: Other DNA sequences of this sample code for an identical CDR3. The V call is TRBV28, the J call TRBJ1-2; 11 bases are shared with TRBD1. Unmatched junction bases numbered 4, after V lost 6 bases and J lost 4 bases. Germline V gene lookup returns CDR1 MDHEN and CDR2 SYDVKM. The CDR3 totals 14 residues. The CDR3 is CASRPGQGGYGYTF. CDR3 sequence (DNA): TGTGCCAGCAGACCGGGACAGGGGGGCTATGGCTACACCTTC.

This clone has just one count. The chain recombines TRBV23-1 with TRBJ1-5; 10 bases are a match to TRBD1. TRBV23-1 is an open reading frame, and its role is uncertain. CDR3 length equals 18 residues. With V trimmed by 4 bases and J by 0 bases, 9 bases remained unmatched. This chain's CDR3 is CASSPTGTGVDSNQPQHF. CDR3 nucleotides: TGCGCCAGCAGTCCAACCGGGACAGGGGTCGATAGCAATCAGCCCCAGCATTTT.

The chain recombines TRBV15 with TRBJ1-6, with TRBD1 identical over 8 bases. Per germline, CDR1 LNHNV and CDR2 YYDKDF (reference sequence). The CDR3 consists of 17 residues. The V gene end was trimmed by 1 base and the J gene end by 4 bases; junction bases not matched to a gene: 6. The DNA for the CDR3 is TGTGCCACCAGCAGAGGACAGGGGCAAAGGTATAATTCACCCCTCCACTTT. It codes for CATSRGQGQRYNSPLHF.

The chain employs TRBV19 and TRBJ1-1; D might be TRBD1 (5 bases). Germline CDR1 reads LNHDA; CDR2 reads SQIVND (reference sequence). CDR3 length equals 14 residues. Trimming removed 6 bases at V and 4 bases at J, with 15 bases between. In nucleotides, the CDR3 is TGTGCCAGTAGGATATTACACGGGGGCACTGAAGCTTTCTTT. Amino acid sequence: CASRILHGGTEAFF.

J is TRBJ2-1 and V is TRBV10-2, with D uncertain. CDR3 length: 14 residues. V was cut by 0 bases and J by 4 bases, with 7 bases left in between. CDR1 WSHSY and CDR2 SAAADI come from the germline V gene. The CDR3 region is CASSESTVYNEQFF. The CDR3 nucleotides are TGCGCCAGCAGTGAGTCGACTGTTTACAATGAGCAGTTCTTC.

The chain joins TRBV25-1 to TRBJ2-3; a possible D gene is TRBD2 (6 bases). The CDR3 spans 12 residues. Germline CDR1 is MGHDK and CDR2 is SYGVNS. With 6 bases removed from V and 8 bases from J, the gap between germline ends came to 12 bases. In nucleotides, the CDR3 is TGTGCCAGCAGGGACTATTTGGGTACGCAGTATTTT. Its translation is CASRDYLGTQYF.